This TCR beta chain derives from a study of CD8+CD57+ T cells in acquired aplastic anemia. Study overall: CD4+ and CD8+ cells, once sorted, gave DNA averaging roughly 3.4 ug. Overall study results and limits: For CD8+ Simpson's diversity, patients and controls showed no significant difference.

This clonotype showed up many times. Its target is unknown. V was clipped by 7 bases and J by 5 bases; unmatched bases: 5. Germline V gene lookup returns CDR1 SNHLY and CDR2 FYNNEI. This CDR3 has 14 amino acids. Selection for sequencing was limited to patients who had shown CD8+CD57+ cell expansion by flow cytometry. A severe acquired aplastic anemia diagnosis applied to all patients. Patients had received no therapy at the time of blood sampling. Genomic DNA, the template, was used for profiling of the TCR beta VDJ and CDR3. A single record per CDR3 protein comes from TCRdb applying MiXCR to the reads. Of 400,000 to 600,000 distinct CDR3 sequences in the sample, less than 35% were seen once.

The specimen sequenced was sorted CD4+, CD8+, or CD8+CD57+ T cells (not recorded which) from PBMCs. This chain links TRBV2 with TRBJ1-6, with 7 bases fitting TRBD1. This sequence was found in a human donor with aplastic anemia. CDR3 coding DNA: TGTGCCAGCAAAAGGGACAGCGATAATTCACCCCTCCACTTT. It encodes CASKRDSDNSPLHF.